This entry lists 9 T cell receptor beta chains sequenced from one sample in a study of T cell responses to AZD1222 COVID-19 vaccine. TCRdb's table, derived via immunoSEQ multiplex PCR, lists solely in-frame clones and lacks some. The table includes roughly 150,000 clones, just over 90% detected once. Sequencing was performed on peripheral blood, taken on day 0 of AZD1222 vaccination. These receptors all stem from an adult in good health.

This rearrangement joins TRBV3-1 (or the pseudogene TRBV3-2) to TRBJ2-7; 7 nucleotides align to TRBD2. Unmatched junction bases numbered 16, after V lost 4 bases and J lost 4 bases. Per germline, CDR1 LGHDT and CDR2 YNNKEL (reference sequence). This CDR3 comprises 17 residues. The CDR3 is CASSPGPRAGTIYEQYF. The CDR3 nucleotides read TGTGCCAGCAGCCCTGGCCCCCGCGCGGGGACTATTTACGAGCAGTACTTC.

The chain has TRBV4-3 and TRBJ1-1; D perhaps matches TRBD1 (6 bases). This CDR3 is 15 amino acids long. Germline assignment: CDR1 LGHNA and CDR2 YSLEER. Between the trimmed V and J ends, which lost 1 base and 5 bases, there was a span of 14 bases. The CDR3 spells CASSQVGLGGTEAFF. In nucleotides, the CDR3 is TGCGCCAGCAGCCAAGTGGGGTTAGGGGGGACTGAAGCTTTCTTT.

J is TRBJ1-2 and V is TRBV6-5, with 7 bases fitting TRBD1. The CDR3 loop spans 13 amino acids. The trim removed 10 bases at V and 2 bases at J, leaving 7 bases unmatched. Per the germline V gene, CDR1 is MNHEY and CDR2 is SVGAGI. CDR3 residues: CATRDRTNYGYTF. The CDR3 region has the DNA TGTGCCACCCGGGACAGAACGAACTATGGCTACACCTTC.

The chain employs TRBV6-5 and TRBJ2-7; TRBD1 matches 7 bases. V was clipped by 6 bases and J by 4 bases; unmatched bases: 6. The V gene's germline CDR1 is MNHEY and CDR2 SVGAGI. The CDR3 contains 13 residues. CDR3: CASSATGEYEQYF. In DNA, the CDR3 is TGTGCCAGCAGCGCTACAGGGGAGTACGAGCAGTACTTC.

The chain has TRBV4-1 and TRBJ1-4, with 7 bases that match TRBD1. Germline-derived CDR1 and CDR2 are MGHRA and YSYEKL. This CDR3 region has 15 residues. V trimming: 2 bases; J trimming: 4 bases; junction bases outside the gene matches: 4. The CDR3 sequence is CASSQSGTVNEKLFF. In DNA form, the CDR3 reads TGCGCCAGCAGCCAATCCGGGACAGTTAATGAAAAACTGTTTTTT.

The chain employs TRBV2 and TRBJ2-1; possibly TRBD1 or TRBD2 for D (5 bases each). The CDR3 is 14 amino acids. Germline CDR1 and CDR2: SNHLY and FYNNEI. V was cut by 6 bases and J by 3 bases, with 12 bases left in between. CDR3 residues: CASRGTSRYNEQFF. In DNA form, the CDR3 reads TGTGCCAGCAGAGGGACCAGCCGCTACAATGAGCAGTTCTTC.

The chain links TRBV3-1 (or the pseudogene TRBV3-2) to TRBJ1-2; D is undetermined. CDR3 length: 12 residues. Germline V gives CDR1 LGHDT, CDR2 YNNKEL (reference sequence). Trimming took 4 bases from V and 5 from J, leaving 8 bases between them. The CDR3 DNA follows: TGTGCCAGCAGCCTTTTGGGTTATGGCTACACCTTC. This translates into CASSLLGYGYTF.

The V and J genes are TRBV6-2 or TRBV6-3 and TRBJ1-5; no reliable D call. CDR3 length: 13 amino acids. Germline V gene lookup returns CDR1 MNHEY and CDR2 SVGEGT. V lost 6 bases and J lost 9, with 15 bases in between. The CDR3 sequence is CASSRPPLGPQHF. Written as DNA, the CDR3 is TGTGCCAGCAGCCGTCCACCCTTAGGGCCCCAGCATTTT.

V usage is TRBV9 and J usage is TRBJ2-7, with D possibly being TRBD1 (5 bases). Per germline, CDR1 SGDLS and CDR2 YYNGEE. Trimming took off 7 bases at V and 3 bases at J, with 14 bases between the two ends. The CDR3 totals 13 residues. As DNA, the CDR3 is TGTGCCAGCGGTCCAGGGCCCTTCTACGAGCAGTACTTC. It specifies CASGPGPFYEQYF.